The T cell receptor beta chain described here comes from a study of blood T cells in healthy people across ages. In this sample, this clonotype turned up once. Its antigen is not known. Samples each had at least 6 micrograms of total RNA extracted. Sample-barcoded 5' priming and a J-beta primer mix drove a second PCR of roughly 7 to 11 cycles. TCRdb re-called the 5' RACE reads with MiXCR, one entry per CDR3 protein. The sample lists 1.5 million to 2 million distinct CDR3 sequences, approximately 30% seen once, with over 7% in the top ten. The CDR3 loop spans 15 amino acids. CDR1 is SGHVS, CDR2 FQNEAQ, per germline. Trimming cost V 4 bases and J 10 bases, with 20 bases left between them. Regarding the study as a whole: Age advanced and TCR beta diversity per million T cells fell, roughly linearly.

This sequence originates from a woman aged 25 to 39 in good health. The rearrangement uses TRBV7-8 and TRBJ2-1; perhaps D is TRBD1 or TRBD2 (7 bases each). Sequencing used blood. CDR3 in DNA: TGTGCCAGCAGCTCGGCAGGGGGGGCCTCCTACGAGCAGTTCTTC. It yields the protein CASSSAGGASYEQFF. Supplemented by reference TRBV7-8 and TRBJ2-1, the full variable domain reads GAGVSQSPRYKVAKRGQDVALRCDPISGHVSLFWYQQALGQGPEFLTYFQNEAQLDKSGLPSDRFFAERPEGSVSTLKIQRTQQEDSAVYLCASSSAGGASYEQFFGPGTRLTVL.